One and the same sample provided the 18 T cell receptor beta chains below, sequenced in a study of T cells in Graves' hyperthyroidism and ophthalmopathy. The source material, RNA transcripts, was used to amplify TCR beta CDR3 regions. First-round RT-PCR of the TCR CDR3 relied on the HTBI primer set. A single record per CDR3 protein comes from TCRdb applying MiXCR to the multiplex PCR reads. This table holds 490,000 or so distinct CDR3 sequences, roughly 15% found once. The sequencing input was blood. The receptor set was obtained from a woman in her twenties or thirties with Graves' ophthalmopathy.

With regard to this clonotype: With a much larger clone just one base away, this may be a read error. J is TRBJ1-1 and V is TRBV6-2 or TRBV6-3; D not certain. CDR1 is MNHEY, CDR2 SVGEGT, per germline. The CDR3 consists of 14 residues. The V gene lost 4 bases and the J gene lost 3 bases, with 12 bases spanning the gap. CDR3 DNA: TGTGCCAGCAGTTCAGCCCCGAAGGACACTGAAGCTTTCTTT. It yields the protein CASSSAPKDTEAFF.

This clonotype was picked up many times. This chain connects TRBV20-1 to TRBJ2-3; D possibly corresponds to TRBD1 (5 bases). V gave up 6 bases and J gave up 4 bases, with 17 bases separating them. Germline-derived CDR1 and CDR2 are DFQATT and SNEGSKA (reference sequence). This CDR3 is 14 amino acids long. The CDR3 here is CSASRAQLADTQYF. The CDR3 DNA sequence: TGCAGTGCGTCCAGGGCACAGCTCGCAGATACGCAGTATTTT.

This clonotype was picked up many times. The V gene is TRBV20-1, the J gene TRBJ2-2, with TRBD2 identical over 9 bases. The ends lost 3 bases at V and 2 bases at J; junction bases unmatched: 4. Looked up from germline, CDR1 is DFQATT and CDR2 is SNEGSKA (reference sequence). The CDR3 extends over 15 amino acids. CDR3 sequence: CSASPLAGNTGELFF. CDR3 sequence (DNA): TGCAGTGCTAGTCCCCTAGCGGGAAACACCGGGGAGCTGTTTTTT.

The chain carries TRBV7-6 and TRBJ2-7; D could derive from TRBD1 or TRBD2 (7 bases each). Trimming pared 1 base from V and 5 bases from J, leaving 21 bases between. This CDR3 region has 17 residues. Germline V gene data show CDR1 as SGHVS and CDR2 as FNYEAQ. CDR3 sequence: CASSLERAGTEIDEQYF. CDR3 DNA sequence: TGTGCCAGCAGCTTAGAACGAGCGGGGACAGAAATAGACGAGCAGTACTTC.

This clonotype was seen at least ten times. The chain uses TRBV2 and TRBJ2-5, with D perhaps given as TRBD1 or TRBD2 (5 bases each). The CDR3 runs to 15 residues. Deletions cut 1 base from V and 5 bases from J, with 14 bases between. The germline CDR1 and CDR2 sequences are SNHLY and FYNNEI. The CDR3 sequence: CASSEGGRVSETQYF. In DNA form, the CDR3 reads TGTGCCAGCAGTGAAGGGGGACGTGTGTCGGAGACCCAGTACTTC.

This clonotype was detected a few times. This rearrangement joins TRBV5-5 to TRBJ2-3, with D unresolved. This CDR3 has 14 amino acids. V dropped 0 bases and J dropped 1 base, with 6 bases sitting between them. Germline V gene sequence: CDR1 SGHKS, CDR2 YYEKEE (reference sequence). CDR3 sequence reads: CASSLEYGTDTQYF. As DNA, the CDR3 is TGTGCCAGCAGCTTGGAGTATGGCACAGATACGCAGTATTTT.

Many counts were recorded for this clonotype. The rearrangement uses TRBV6-1 and TRBJ1-2; D remains unclear. The CDR3 runs to 12 residues. Looked up from germline, CDR1 is MNHNS and CDR2 is SASEGT. Trimming took 10 bases from V and 2 from J, leaving 11 bases between them. The CDR3 is CATLDGNYGYTF. The CDR3 nucleotides read TGTGCCACCCTAGACGGGAACTATGGCTACACCTTC.

The V gene is TRBV24-1, the J gene TRBJ1-1, with a tentative D call TRBD1 (6 bases). Germline lookup yields CDR1 KGHDR and CDR2 SFDVKD. This CDR3 contains 14 residues. V was cut by 4 bases and J by 6 bases, with 14 bases left in between. The CDR3 sequence is CATSEGNRDSEAFF. The CDR3 bases are TGTGCCACCAGTGAGGGCAACAGGGACTCTGAAGCTTTCTTT.

This clonotype showed up just a few times. The genes are TRBV15 and TRBJ2-3; 7 bases are a match to TRBD1. This CDR3 region has 16 residues. V lost 5 bases to trimming and J lost 2 bases; unmatched junction nucleotides: 10. Germline values: CDR1 LNHNV, CDR2 YYDKDF (reference sequence). This CDR3 reads CATSFLPGQTTDTQYF. The CDR3, as DNA: TGTGCCACCAGCTTTTTGCCGGGACAGACCACAGATACGCAGTATTTT.

V and J are TRBV7-9 and TRBJ2-3; 8 bases are shared with TRBD1. The junction had 17 bases not matched to a gene; V was cut back by 5 bases and J by 4 bases. The CDR3 has 18 amino acids. The germline V gene has CDR1 SEHNR and CDR2 FQNEAQ (reference sequence). CDR3: CASSPTTGDRSKADTQYF. In DNA form, the CDR3 reads TGTGCCAGCAGCCCGACTACCGGGGACAGGAGTAAGGCAGATACGCAGTATTTT.

This clonotype was recorded at least ten times. The V and J genes are TRBV15 and TRBJ2-5, with D possibly being TRBD2 (5 bases). The CDR3 consists of 14 residues. From germline, CDR1 is LNHNV and CDR2 YYDKDF (reference sequence). Between the trimmed V and J ends, which lost 3 bases and 2 bases, there was a span of 10 bases. The CDR3 reads CATSRTNLQETQYF. As DNA, the CDR3 is TGTGCCACCAGCAGGACTAACCTTCAAGAGACCCAGTACTTC.

This clonotype has more than one count but fewer than ten. The CDR3 DNA reads as TGCGCCAGCAGTCCGAGGTTCGCAGATACGCAGTATTTT. Residues: CASSPRFADTQYF. This chain links TRBV10-2 with TRBJ2-3; D is undetermined. The CDR3 loop spans 13 amino acids. Germline V CDR1 and CDR2: WSHSY, SAAADI. V was clipped by 5 bases and J by 4 bases, with 10 bases between them.

A word on this clonotype: A read error may be the cause here, since a much bigger clone is one base away. The chain couples TRBV3-1 to TRBJ2-1; D could derive from TRBD1 or TRBD2 (6 bases each). Germline CDR1 reads LGHDT; CDR2 reads YNNKEL (reference sequence). The CDR3 spans 14 residues. In nucleotides, the CDR3 is TGTGCCAGCAGCCAAGGGCCCGGGGGCGGTCAGCAGTCCTTC. It encodes CASSQGPGGGQQSF.

This clonotype has ten or more counts. The rearrangement joins TRBV2 to TRBJ2-5; 11 nucleotides match TRBD1. With 1 base clipped from V and 4 bases from J, the junction kept 2 bases outside the gene matches. Germline assignment: CDR1 SNHLY and CDR2 FYNNEI. The CDR3 extends over 15 amino acids. The CDR3 is CASSEDGTGGETQYF. The CDR3 coding sequence is TGTGCCAGCAGTGAAGACGGGACAGGGGGAGAGACCCAGTACTTC.

The rearrangement links TRBV19 to TRBJ2-5; TRBD1 aligns across 9 bases. Germline trimming cut 2 bases from V and 5 bases from J; bases unmatched to any gene: 12. The V gene's germline CDR1 is LNHDA and CDR2 SQIVND (reference sequence). The CDR3 is 17 amino acids. In nucleotides, the CDR3 is TGTGCCAGTAGTATACGACGGGACAGGGCAATGGAGGAGACCCAGTACTTC. The encoded protein is CASSIRRDRAMEETQYF.

Many counts were recorded for this clonotype. The rearrangement joins TRBV18 to TRBJ2-7; D is possibly TRBD1 (7 bases). Trimming took 3 bases from V and 1 from J, leaving 19 bases between them. CDR3 length: 17 amino acids. Germline V gene lookup returns CDR1 KGHSH and CDR2 LQKENI. The CDR3 DNA reads as TGTGCCAGCTCACCGGGGGGAAGGCAGGGGGTTTCCTACGAGCAGTACTTC. Translation gives CASSPGGRQGVSYEQYF.

This clonotype was seen ten or more times. The CDR3 DNA reads as TGTGCCACCAGCCCGAGTAGGCCGGCAGATACGCAGTATTTT. This encodes CATSPSRPADTQYF. This sequence joins TRBV15 and TRBJ2-3; D is undetermined. The CDR3 sequence is 14 residues long. With 5 bases removed from V and 4 bases from J, the gap between germline ends came to 13 bases. Per germline, CDR1 LNHNV and CDR2 YYDKDF (reference sequence).

There are many counts of this clonotype. The V gene is TRBV3-1, the J gene TRBJ1-3; D gene ambiguous. V was shortened by 2 bases and J by 0 bases, with 5 bases between the two germline ends. This CDR3 has 14 amino acids. From germline, CDR1 is LGHDT and CDR2 YNNKEL (reference sequence). Written as DNA, the CDR3 is TGTGCCAGCAGCCAATGGTCCTCTGGAAACACCATATATTTT. Its translation is CASSQWSSGNTIYF.